One sample yielded the 29 T cell receptor beta chains listed below, sequenced in a study of T cells after yellow fever vaccination (dated by TCRdb to the late 2010s). In the paper's terms, the treatment or condition label means: live attenuated yellow fever vaccine strain. Library prep was done by 5' RACE. Sequencer: Illumina HiSeq 2500. TCRdb reran the public reads through fastp at Q25 and MiXCR, keeping productive beta chains. Identical CDR3 protein sequences are pooled into one entry, listed with their most common genes and DNA. Within this sample are some 96,000 distinct CDR3 sequences, with under 9% of them counted one time only. Of the sample, roughly 17% falls within the top ten clones. The starting material was CD8+ T cells not binding an NS4B(214-222) dextramer, sorted from PBMCs, obtained about 2 weeks after the first yellow fever vaccination. The sample's cell subset or site label is to be understood as: NS4B epitope dextramer-negative CD8 T cells. These receptors came from a man younger than 35 who received the YFV17D yellow fever vaccine.

The V call is TRBV6-5, the J call TRBJ2-7; perhaps TRBD2 as D (5 bases). Looked up from germline, CDR1 is MNHEY and CDR2 is SVGAGI. This CDR3 comprises 14 residues. Trimming stripped 3 bases from V and 5 bases from J, with 14 bases between. CDR3 DNA sequence: TGTGCCAGCAGTTATTTTCCGAGGGTTGACGAGCAGTACTTC. This translates into CASSYFPRVDEQYF.

This sequence joins TRBV5-4 and TRBJ1-1; weak D call: TRBD1 (6 bases). CDR1 and CDR2 from the germline V gene are SGHNT and YYREEE (reference sequence). The CDR3 has 13 residues. Trimming shortened V by 0 bases and J by 5 bases, and 8 bases separated the two germline ends. The CDR3, as DNA: TGTGCCAGCAGCTTGGAGGGGGTGACTGAAGCTTTCTTT. Protein product: CASSLEGVTEAFF.

V usage is TRBV24-1 and J usage is TRBJ2-1; no firm D call. Germline-derived CDR1 and CDR2 are KGHDR and SFDVKD. The CDR3 is 16 amino acids. The V and J ends lost 1 base and 2 bases respectively, with 11 bases between them. The CDR3 region has the DNA TGTGCCACCAGTGATTTACCTCGTTCCGCCTACAATGAGCAGTTCTTC. Amino acids: CATSDLPRSAYNEQFF.

This clonotype appeared a few times. The gene calls are TRBV10-3 and TRBJ2-1; possible D gene TRBD2, 5 bases. Germline V gene lookup returns CDR1 ENHRY and CDR2 SYGVKD. Deletions cut 3 bases from V and 0 bases from J, with 15 bases between. The CDR3 is 17 residues long. This chain's CDR3 is CAISDPTRGSSYNEQFF. CDR3 nucleotides: TGTGCCATCAGTGACCCGACCCGGGGAAGCTCCTACAATGAGCAGTTCTTC.

CDR3 sequence: CASGGAYNEQFF. The DNA for the CDR3 is TGTGCCAGCGGGGGGGCCTACAATGAGCAGTTCTTC. This chain joins TRBV12-3 or TRBV12-4 and TRBJ2-1; 7 bases agree with TRBD2. The V and J ends lost 8 bases and 2 bases, in that order; junction bases with no gene match: 0. The CDR3 consists of 12 residues.

This clonotype was counted between two and nine times. The chain combines TRBV7-6 with TRBJ1-5; no clear D gene. Trimming stripped 10 bases from V and 6 bases from J, with 7 bases between. Per the germline V gene, CDR1 is SGHVS and CDR2 is FNYEAQ. This CDR3 is 10 amino acids long. The CDR3: CANSLQPQHF. As DNA, the CDR3 is TGTGCCAATTCCCTTCAGCCCCAGCATTTT.

CDR3 amino acids: CSARALAGDSYNEQFF. The CDR3 DNA is TGCAGTGCTAGGGCACTAGCGGGGGACTCCTACAATGAGCAGTTCTTC. This rearrangement joins TRBV20-1 to TRBJ2-1, with TRBD2 matching 11 bases. The CDR3 spans 16 residues. The V and J ends lost 3 bases and 0 bases, in that order; junction bases with no gene match: 4. CDR1 is DFQATT, CDR2 SNEGSKA, per germline (reference sequence).

The chain is built from TRBV28 and TRBJ1-6, with D unclear. V dropped 3 bases and J dropped 10 bases, with 10 bases sitting between them. CDR3 length: 13 amino acids. Germline loops: CDR1 MDHEN, CDR2 SYDVKM. The CDR3 DNA is TGTGCCAGCAGTTTTAGCGGGATGTCACCCCTCCACTTT. It codes for CASSFSGMSPLHF. The whole variable domain, remainder taken from reference TRBV28 and TRBJ1-6, is DVKVTQSSRYLVKRTGEKVFLECVQDMDHENMFWYRQDPGLGLRLIYFSYDVKMKEKGDIPEGYSVSREKKERFSLILESASTNQTSMYLCASSFSGMSPLHFGNGTRLTVT.

A few counts support this clonotype. The chain carries TRBV12-5 and TRBJ1-1, with D possibly matching TRBD1 (5 bases). Germline CDR1 is LGHNT and CDR2 is FRNRAP. This CDR3 is 15 amino acids long. V lost 4 bases to trimming and J lost 1 base, with 13 bases between them. CDR3 bases: TGTGCTAGTGGTTCCCCCGGGACGGCGAACACTGAAGCTTTCTTT. Its translation: CASGSPGTANTEAFF.

This clonotype was observed a few times. J is TRBJ2-3 and V is TRBV12-3 or TRBV12-4; tentative D call: TRBD2 (6 bases). Trimming stripped 7 bases from V and 0 bases from J, with 11 bases between. The CDR3 has 14 residues. Here the CDR3 reads CASNARGSTDTQYF. Here the CDR3 DNA reads TGTGCCAGCAATGCCCGGGGGAGCACAGATACGCAGTATTTT.

In this sample, this clonotype turned up a few times. The genes are TRBV4-1 and TRBJ1-5; D gene unclear. The germline gives CDR1 MGHRA, CDR2 YSYEKL. The V end lost 3 bases, the J end lost 2 bases, and 11 bases lay between the germline ends. This CDR3 is 15 amino acids long. The CDR3 DNA reads TGCGCCAGCAGCCACTCAGCAGGTGGCAATCAGCCCCAGCATTTT. Protein: CASSHSAGGNQPQHF.

The rearrangement joins TRBV24-1 to TRBJ2-2; TRBD1 or TRBD2 may be the D gene (6 bases each). Trimming cost V 9 bases and J 4 bases, with 14 bases left between them. Germline assignment: CDR1 KGHDR and CDR2 SFDVKD. CDR3 length: 14 amino acids. CDR3 in DNA: TGTGCCACCGGAGGGGGGTCGCGCACCGGGGAGCTGTTTTTT. Translating it yields CATGGGSRTGELFF.

A few counts support this clonotype. V usage is TRBV25-1 and J usage is TRBJ1-1; no clear D. Germline loops: CDR1 MGHDK, CDR2 SYGVNS. The ends were cut back, 3 bases at V and 1 base at J, with 12 bases in the middle. The CDR3 contains 15 residues. In DNA, the CDR3 is TGTGCCAGCAGTGATCTTAGGCAGGAGAACACTGAAGCTTTCTTT. Its translation is CASSDLRQENTEAFF.

This clonotype was observed a few times. V usage is TRBV5-1 and J usage is TRBJ2-7; TRBD1 matches at 10 bases. Germline CDR1 reads SGHRS; CDR2 reads YFSETQ. The CDR3 has 15 residues. V shed 1 base and J 2 bases; nucleotides not matched to a gene: 3. Written as DNA, the CDR3 is TGCGCCAGCAGCTTGACCGGGACAGGGGCCTACGAGCAGTACTTC. It specifies CASSLTGTGAYEQYF.

V gene TRBV5-4 combines with J gene TRBJ2-3; possibly TRBD1 for D (6 bases). V was cut by 5 bases and J by 1 base, with 17 bases left in between. The CDR3 is made up of 16 amino acids. CDR1 and CDR2 (germline): SGHNT, YYREEE (reference sequence). The CDR3 reads CASRSQGSFGTDTQYF. CDR3 sequence (DNA): TGTGCCAGCAGGTCCCAGGGGTCTTTTGGCACAGATACGCAGTATTTT.

The CDR3 DNA reads TGTGCCAGCAGCTTACCGACAGGGCTTGACTATGGCTACACCTTC. Its translation: CASSLPTGLDYGYTF. J is TRBJ1-2 and V is TRBV7-2; 7 bases agree with TRBD1. The CDR3 is 15 amino acids. After removal of 2 bases from V and 3 bases from J, the junction contained 6 bases not matched to a gene. Germline lookup yields CDR1 SGHTA and CDR2 FQGNSA.

In this sample, this clonotype turned up a few times. The gene calls are TRBV7-9 and TRBJ1-2, with D tentatively TRBD1 (5 bases). CDR3 length equals 14 residues. Trimming took off 2 bases at V and 2 bases at J, with 9 bases between the two ends. The germline V gene encodes CDR1 SEHNR and CDR2 FQNEAQ (reference sequence). The CDR3 DNA sequence: TGTGCCAGCAGCTTAAACAGGATGAACTATGGCTACACCTTC. Its protein product is CASSLNRMNYGYTF.

This clonotype was seen only once. This chain uses TRBV4-3 with TRBJ1-6; no reliable D call. V was trimmed by 4 bases and J by 10 bases, leaving 14 bases between them. From germline, CDR1 is LGHNA and CDR2 YSLEER. The CDR3 length is 14 residues. The CDR3 coding sequence is TGCGCCAGCAGCCCCTCCGGCTGGAAATCACCCCTCCACTTT. Amino acids: CASSPSGWKSPLHF.

This rearrangement joins TRBV4-1 to TRBJ2-3; no reliable D call. The CDR3 contains 12 residues. Germline-derived CDR1 and CDR2 are MGHRA and YSYEKL. V shed 3 bases and J shed 4 bases, with 5 bases lying between them. Written as DNA, the CDR3 is TGCGCCAGCAGCCAGATTGCAGATACGCAGTATTTT. This codes for CASSQIADTQYF.

This clonotype was counted at least ten times. This chain joins TRBV4-3 and TRBJ2-1; the D gene is possibly TRBD2 (6 bases). V lost 0 bases and J lost 6, with 12 bases in between. The CDR3 contains 15 residues. Germline CDR1 reads LGHNA; CDR2 reads YSLEER. The CDR3 DNA is TGCGCCAGCAGCCAAGAATTTGTGGGGGGCAATGAGCAGTTCTTC. Its protein product is CASSQEFVGGNEQFF.

This clonotype appeared a few times. CDR3 residues: CASSQQTPNTEAFF. The CDR3 region has the DNA TGCGCCAGCAGCCAACAAACCCCCAACACTGAAGCTTTCTTT. V gene TRBV4-3 combines with J gene TRBJ1-1; D unclear. The V gene lost 2 bases and the J gene lost 2 bases, with 9 bases spanning the gap. In germline, CDR1 is LGHNA, CDR2 YSLEER. The CDR3 runs to 14 residues.

V gene TRBV5-6 combines with J gene TRBJ2-1, with TRBD1 matching 7 bases. The CDR3 covers 14 residues. Germline CDR1 and CDR2: SGHDT and YYEEEE. The V and J ends lost 5 bases and 8 bases, in that order; junction bases with no gene match: 10. The CDR3 DNA follows: TGTGCCAGCAGAACAGGGGCGCATAGGGATGAGCAGTTCTTC. This codes for CASRTGAHRDEQFF. Combining the CDR3 with reference TRBV5-6 and TRBJ2-1 gives the whole variable domain DAGVTQSPTHLIKTRGQQVTLRCSPKSGHDTVSWYQQALGQGPQFIFQYYEEEERQRGNFPDRFSGHQFPNYSSELNVNALLLGDSALYLCASRTGAHRDEQFFGPGTRLTVL.

The chain is built from TRBV20-1 and TRBJ2-7, with D possibly being TRBD1 (6 bases). Germline lookup yields CDR1 DFQATT and CDR2 SNEGSKA (reference sequence). Trimming removed 4 bases from V and 3 bases from J, with 16 bases in between. The CDR3 extends over 14 amino acids. Here the CDR3 reads CSATRTDTRYEQYF. As DNA, the CDR3 is TGCAGTGCTACCCGGACAGATACACGCTACGAGCAGTACTTC.

This clonotype was observed a few times. CDR3 sequence: CASTRDGGYYGYTF. CDR3 sequence (DNA): TGTGCCAGCACTAGGGACGGAGGATACTATGGCTACACCTTC. The genes are TRBV6-1 and TRBJ1-2, with D possibly matching TRBD1 (5 bases). Trimming removed 7 bases from V and 3 bases from J, with 15 bases in between. CDR3 length equals 14 residues. The germline gives CDR1 MNHNS, CDR2 SASEGT.

Many counts were recorded for this clonotype. This rearrangement joins TRBV5-6 to TRBJ2-1, with 8 nucleotides matching TRBD1. Germline trimming cut 4 bases from V and 6 bases from J; bases unmatched to any gene: 6. Germline V CDR1 and CDR2: SGHDT, YYEEEE. The CDR3 length is 14 residues. CDR3: CASSPGQGFNEQFF. The CDR3 nucleotides are TGTGCCAGCAGCCCCGGACAGGGTTTCAATGAGCAGTTCTTC.

This clonotype was detected many times. The junction does not match germline at one end; this may be a read error. The V call is TRBV6-5, the J call TRBJ2-2, with D possibly matching TRBD2 (5 bases). This CDR3 has 17 amino acids. The germline CDR1 and CDR2 sequences are MNHEY and SVGAGI. The CDR3, as DNA: TGTGCCAGCAGTTACTCGATCAGGAGGAGTCACACGGGGGAGCTGTTTTTT. Residues: CASSYSIRRSHTGELFF.

This clonotype was seen a few times. The CDR3 reads CASSFSGRSQETQYF. CDR3 DNA: TGTGCCAGCAGCTTTAGCGGGCGTAGCCAAGAGACCCAGTACTTC. V gene TRBV11-2 combines with J gene TRBJ2-5; 7 nucleotides align to TRBD2. J gave up 1 base and V 3 bases, and 5 bases lay outside the gene matches. Looked up from germline, CDR1 is SGHAT and CDR2 is FQNNGV. The CDR3 has 15 residues.

This clonotype was detected many times. The V gene is TRBV4-1, the J gene TRBJ1-1; unclear D gene. Germline V gene lookup returns CDR1 MGHRA and CDR2 YSYEKL. CDR3 length: 15 amino acids. The ends were cut back, 1 base at V and 1 base at J, with 10 bases in the middle. The CDR3: CASSQGVGGNTEAFF. CDR3 in DNA: TGCGCCAGCAGCCAAGGAGTGGGAGGGAACACTGAAGCTTTCTTT.

The sample holds a few counts of this clonotype. The J gene is TRBJ2-7, the V gene TRBV12-3 or TRBV12-4, with D possibly matching TRBD1 (6 bases). Trimming took off 4 bases at V and 5 bases at J, with 12 bases between the two ends. CDR3 length: 13 residues. The CDR3 coding sequence is TGTGCCAGCAGTTATTCAGGGGCGGACGAGCAGTACTTC. This gives the protein CASSYSGADEQYF.